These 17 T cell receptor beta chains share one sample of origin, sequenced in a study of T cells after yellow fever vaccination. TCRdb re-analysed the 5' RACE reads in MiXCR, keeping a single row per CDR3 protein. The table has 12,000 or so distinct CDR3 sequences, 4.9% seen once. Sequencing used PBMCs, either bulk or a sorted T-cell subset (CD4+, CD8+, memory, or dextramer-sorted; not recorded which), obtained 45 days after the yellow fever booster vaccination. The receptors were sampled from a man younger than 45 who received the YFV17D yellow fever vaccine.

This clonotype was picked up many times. In DNA, the CDR3 is TGTGCCAGCACCAGTTTGCTGGGCTCTAGCGGGAGGCAGTACCCGAACACCGGGGAGCTGTTTTTT. The encoded protein is CASTSLLGSSGRQYPNTGELFF. The J gene is TRBJ2-2, the V gene TRBV21-1; the table's D call, TRBD2, has no DNA check behind it. TRBV21-1 constitutes a pseudogene. This CDR3 is 22 amino acids long.

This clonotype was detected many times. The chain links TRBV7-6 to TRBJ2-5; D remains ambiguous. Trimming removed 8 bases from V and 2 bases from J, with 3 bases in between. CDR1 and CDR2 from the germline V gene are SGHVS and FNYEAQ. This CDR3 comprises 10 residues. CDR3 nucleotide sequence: TGTGCCAGCGGGCAAGAGACCCAGTACTTC. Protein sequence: CASGQETQYF.

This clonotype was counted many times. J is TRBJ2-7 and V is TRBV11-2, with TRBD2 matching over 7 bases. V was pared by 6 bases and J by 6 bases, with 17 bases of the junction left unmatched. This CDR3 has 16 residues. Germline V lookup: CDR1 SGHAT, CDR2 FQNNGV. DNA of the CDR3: TGTGCCAGCAGTCCACTGGATGTGACTCCGGGAGGCGAGCAGTACTTC. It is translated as CASSPLDVTPGGEQYF.

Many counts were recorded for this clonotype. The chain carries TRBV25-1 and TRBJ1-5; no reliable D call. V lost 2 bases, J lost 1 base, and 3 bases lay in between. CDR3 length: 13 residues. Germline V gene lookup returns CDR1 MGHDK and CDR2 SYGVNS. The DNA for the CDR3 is TGTGCCAGCAGTGAAGGGAGCAATCAGCCCCAGCATTTT. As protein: CASSEGSNQPQHF.

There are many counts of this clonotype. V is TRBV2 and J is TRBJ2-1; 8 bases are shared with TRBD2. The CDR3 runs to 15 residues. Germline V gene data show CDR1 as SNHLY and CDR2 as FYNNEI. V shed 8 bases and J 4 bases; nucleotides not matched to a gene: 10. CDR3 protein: CASEGAGVLYNEQFF. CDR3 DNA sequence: TGTGCCAGCGAGGGAGCGGGGGTCCTTTACAATGAGCAGTTCTTC.

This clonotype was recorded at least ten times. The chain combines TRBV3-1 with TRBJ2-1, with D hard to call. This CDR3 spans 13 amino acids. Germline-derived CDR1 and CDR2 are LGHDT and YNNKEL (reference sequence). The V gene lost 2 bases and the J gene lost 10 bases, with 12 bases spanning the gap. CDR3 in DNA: TGTGCCAGCAGCCAATTAGAGATTGGGGAGCAGTTCTTC. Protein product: CASSQLEIGEQFF.

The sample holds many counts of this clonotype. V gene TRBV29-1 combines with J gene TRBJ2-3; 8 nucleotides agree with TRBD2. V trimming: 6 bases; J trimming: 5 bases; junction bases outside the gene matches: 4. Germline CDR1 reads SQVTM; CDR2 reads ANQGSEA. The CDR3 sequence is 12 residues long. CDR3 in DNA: TGCAGCGTCGATAGCGGGGAAGATACGCAGTATTTT. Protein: CSVDSGEDTQYF.

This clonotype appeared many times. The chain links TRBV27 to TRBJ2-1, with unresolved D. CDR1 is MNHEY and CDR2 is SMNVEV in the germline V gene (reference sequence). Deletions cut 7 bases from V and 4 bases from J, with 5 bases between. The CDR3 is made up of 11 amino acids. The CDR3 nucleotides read TGTGCCAGCAAAGGGTACAATGAGCAGTTCTTC. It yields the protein CASKGYNEQFF.

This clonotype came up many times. CDR3 region: CASSRGQGTYEQYF. The CDR3 DNA follows: TGTGCCAGCAGCCGGGGACAGGGTACCTACGAGCAGTACTTC. The chain is built from TRBV6-5 and TRBJ2-7; 9 bases agree with TRBD1. This CDR3 is built from 14 residues. Germline CDR1 is MNHEY and CDR2 is SVGAGI. Losses at the gene ends were 6 bases for V and 2 bases for J; bases not matched to a gene: 5.

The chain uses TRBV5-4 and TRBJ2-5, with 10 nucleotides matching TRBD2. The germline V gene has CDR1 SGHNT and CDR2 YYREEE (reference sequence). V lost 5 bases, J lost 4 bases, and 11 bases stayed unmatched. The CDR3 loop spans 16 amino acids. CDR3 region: CASRRGASGSPETQYF. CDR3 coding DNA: TGTGCCAGCAGGCGGGGTGCTAGCGGGAGTCCAGAGACCCAGTACTTC. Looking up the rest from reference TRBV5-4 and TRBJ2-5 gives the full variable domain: ETGVTQSPTHLIKTRGQQVTLRCSSQSGHNTVSWYQQALGQGPQFIFQYYREEENGRGNFPPRFSGLQFPNYSSELNVNALELDDSALYLCASRRGASGSPETQYFGPGTRLLVL.

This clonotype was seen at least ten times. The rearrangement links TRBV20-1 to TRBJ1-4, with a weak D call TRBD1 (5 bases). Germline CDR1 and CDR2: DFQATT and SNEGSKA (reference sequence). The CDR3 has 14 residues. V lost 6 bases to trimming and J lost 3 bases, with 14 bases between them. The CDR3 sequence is CSARSGTANEKLFF. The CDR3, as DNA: TGCAGTGCCCGCAGCGGGACGGCTAATGAAAAACTGTTTTTT.

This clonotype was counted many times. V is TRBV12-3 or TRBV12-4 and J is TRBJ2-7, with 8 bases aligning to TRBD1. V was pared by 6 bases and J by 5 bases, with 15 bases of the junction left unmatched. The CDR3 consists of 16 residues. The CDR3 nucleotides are TGTGCCAGCAGCTGGGTGACAGGGGACGTACAGCACGAGCAGTACTTC. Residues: CASSWVTGDVQHEQYF.

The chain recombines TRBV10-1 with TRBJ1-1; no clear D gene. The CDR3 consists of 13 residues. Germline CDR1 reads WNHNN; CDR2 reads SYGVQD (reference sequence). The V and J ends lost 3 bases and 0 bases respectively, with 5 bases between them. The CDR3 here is CASSETMNTEAFF. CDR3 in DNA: TGCGCCAGCAGTGAAACGATGAACACTGAAGCTTTCTTT.

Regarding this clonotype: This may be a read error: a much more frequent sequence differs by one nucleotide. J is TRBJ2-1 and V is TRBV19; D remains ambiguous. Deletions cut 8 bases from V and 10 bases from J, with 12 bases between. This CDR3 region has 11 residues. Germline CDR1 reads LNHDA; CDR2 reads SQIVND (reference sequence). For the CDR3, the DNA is TGTGCCAGTTCGAGGCGGTACGAGCAGTTCTTC. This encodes CASSRRYEQFF.

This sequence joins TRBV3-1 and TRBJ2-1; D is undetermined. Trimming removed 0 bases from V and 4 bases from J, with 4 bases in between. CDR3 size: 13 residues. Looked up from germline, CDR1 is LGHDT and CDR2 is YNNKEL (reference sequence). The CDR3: CASSQDAYNEQFF. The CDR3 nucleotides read TGTGCCAGCAGCCAAGATGCGTACAATGAGCAGTTCTTC.

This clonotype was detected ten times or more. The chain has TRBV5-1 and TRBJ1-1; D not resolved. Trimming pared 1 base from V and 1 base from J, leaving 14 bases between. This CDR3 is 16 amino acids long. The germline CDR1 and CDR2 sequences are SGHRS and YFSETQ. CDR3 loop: CASSLLPPLSNTEAFF. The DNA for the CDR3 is TGCGCCAGCAGCTTGCTGCCTCCGTTGTCGAACACTGAAGCTTTCTTT.

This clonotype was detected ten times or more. The CDR3 spells CASSFFVSMVPSYEQYF. The CDR3 coding sequence is TGTGCCAGCAGTTTCTTTGTGTCGATGGTGCCCTCCTACGAGCAGTACTTC. This chain links TRBV28 with TRBJ2-7; no reliable D call. Looked up from germline, CDR1 is MDHEN and CDR2 is SYDVKM. V was pared by 3 bases and J by 0 bases, with 18 bases between. CDR3 length equals 17 residues.